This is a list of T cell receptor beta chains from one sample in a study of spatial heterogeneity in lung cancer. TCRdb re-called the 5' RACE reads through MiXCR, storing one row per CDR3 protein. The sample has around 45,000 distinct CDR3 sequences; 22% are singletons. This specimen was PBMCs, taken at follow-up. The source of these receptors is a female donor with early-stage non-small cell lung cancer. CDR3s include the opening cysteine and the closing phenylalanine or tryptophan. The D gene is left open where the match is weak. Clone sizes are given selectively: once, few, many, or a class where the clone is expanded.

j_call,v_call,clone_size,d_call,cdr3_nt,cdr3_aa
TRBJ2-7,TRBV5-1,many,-,TGCGCCAGCAGCGACGTAGGGTACGAGCAGTACTTC,CASSDVGYEQYF
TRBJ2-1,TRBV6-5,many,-,TGTGCCAGCAGACGGAGGGTGAATGAGCAGTTCTTC,CASRRRVNEQFF
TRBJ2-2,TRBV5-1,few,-,TGCGCCAGCAGCGGCCAGGGACAAGCGAACACCGGGGAGCTGTTTTTT,CASSGQGQANTGELFF
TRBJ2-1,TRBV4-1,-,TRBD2,TGCGCCAGCAATAGAGGCGGGGGGGCCGGTTCTGGCAATGAGCAGTTCTTC,CASNRGGGAGSGNEQFF
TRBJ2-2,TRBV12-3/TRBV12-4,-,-,TGTGCCAGCAGTTTCAACCTTGGGGGAGGAAGGAACACCGGGGAGCTGTTTTTT,CASSFNLGGGRNTGELFF
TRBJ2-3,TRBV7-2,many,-,TGTGCCAGCAGCTTACAAGGGCTTTTCACAGATACGCAGTATTTT,CASSLQGLFTDTQYF
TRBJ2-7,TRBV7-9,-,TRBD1,TGTGCCAGCAGCTTGGACAGGTTCTCCTACGAGCAGTACTTC,CASSLDRFSYEQYF
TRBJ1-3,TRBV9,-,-,TGTGCCAGCAGCGCAGGGGACCGAAACACCATATATTTT,CASSAGDRNTIYF
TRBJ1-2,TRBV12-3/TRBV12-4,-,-,TGTGCCAGCAGAAACTCCTGGCAGGACCGGTCAACCTTC,CASRNSWQDRSTF
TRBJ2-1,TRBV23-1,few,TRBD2,TGCGCCAGCAGTCAATACGGTCCGGGAGGGATATACAATGAGCAGTTCTTC,CASSQYGPGGIYNEQFF
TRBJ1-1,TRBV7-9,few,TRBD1,TGTGCCAGCAGCACAGACAGGGGCGGTGCCACTGAAGCTTTCTTT,CASSTDRGGATEAFF
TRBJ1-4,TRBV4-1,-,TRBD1,TGCGCCAGCAGCCAAGTTCTCCGACGGGACAGGGGGCGAGGGGAAAAACTGTTTTTT,CASSQVLRRDRGRGEKLFF
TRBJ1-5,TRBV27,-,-,TGTGCCAGCAGTTATCATGCCGGCAATCAGCCCCAGCATTTT,CASSYHAGNQPQHF
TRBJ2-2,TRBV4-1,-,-,TGCGCCAGCAGCCAAGTCCAGGACACCGGGGAGCTGTTTTTT,CASSQVQDTGELFF
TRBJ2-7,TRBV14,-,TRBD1,TGTGCCAGCAGTCGTAACAGGGGGCCGACGGACGAGCAGTACTTC,CASSRNRGPTDEQYF
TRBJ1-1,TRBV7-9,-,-,TGTGCCAGCAGCTACGACAGTGATGAAGCTTTTTTT,CASSYDSDEAFF
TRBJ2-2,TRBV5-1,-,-,TGCGCCAGCAGCTTGGTAGAGCCGAACACCGGGGAGCTGTTTTTT,CASSLVEPNTGELFF
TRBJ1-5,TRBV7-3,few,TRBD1,TGTGCCAGCAGCGCCGGGACAGCGCAGCCCCAGCATTTT,CASSAGTAQPQHF
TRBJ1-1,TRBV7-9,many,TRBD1,TGTGCCAGCAGCCCGCGGACAGGGAACACTGAAGCTTTCTTT,CASSPRTGNTEAFF
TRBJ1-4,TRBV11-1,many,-,TGTGCCAGCAGCTTAGCGGCTCGGGAAAAACTGTTTTTT,CASSLAAREKLFF
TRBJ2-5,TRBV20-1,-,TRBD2,TGCAGTGCTACTAGCGGGAGAGTGTGGGGTGAAGAGACCCAGTACTTC,CSATSGRVWGEETQYF
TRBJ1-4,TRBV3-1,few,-,TGTGCCAGCAGCCAACACCCGTACAATGAAAAACTGTTTTTT,CASSQHPYNEKLFF
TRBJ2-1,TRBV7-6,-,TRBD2,TGTGCCAGCAGCCCAGCCGGGACTAGTCCCTTCTTC,CASSPAGTSPFF
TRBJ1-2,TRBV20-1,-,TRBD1,TGCAGTGCTAGTGGGACAGGGGTCACAATCAACTATGGCTACACCTTC,CSASGTGVTINYGYTF
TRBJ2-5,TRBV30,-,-,TGTGCCTGGAGCGCATCTGTACAAGAGACCCAGTACTTC,CAWSASVQETQYF
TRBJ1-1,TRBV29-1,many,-,TGCAGCGTTGAGGGGGGACGGAACACTGAAGCTTTCTTT,CSVEGGRNTEAFF
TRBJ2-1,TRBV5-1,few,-,TGCGCCAGCAGCGGTAGTGAGTTGGATGAGCAGTTCTTC,CASSGSELDEQFF
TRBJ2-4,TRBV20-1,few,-,TGCAGTGCTAGAGATAGTGGGGTTGACATTCAGTACTTC,CSARDSGVDIQYF
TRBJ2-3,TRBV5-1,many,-,TGCGCCAGCAGCTCAGGGCCCACAGATACGCAGTATTTT,CASSSGPTDTQYF
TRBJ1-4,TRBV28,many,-,TGTGCCAGCAGTTTAGGGAGCAATGAAAAACTGTTTTTT,CASSLGSNEKLFF
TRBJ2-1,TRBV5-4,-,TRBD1,TGTGCCAGCAGCTTGAAAGTCGAGGGGGCGTCTGAGCAGTTCTTC,CASSLKVEGASEQFF
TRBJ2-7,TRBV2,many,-,TGTGCCAGCAGACGTAGGGTGTCTTACGAGCAGTACTTC,CASRRRVSYEQYF
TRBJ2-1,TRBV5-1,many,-,TGCGCCAGCAGCTTGGCGGGACAACTCTCCTACAATGAGCAGTTCTTC,CASSLAGQLSYNEQFF
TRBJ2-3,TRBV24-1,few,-,TGTGCCACCAGTGATAGTAAGGATACGCAGTATTTT,CATSDSKDTQYF
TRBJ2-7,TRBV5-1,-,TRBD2,TGCGCCAGCAGCCTGACGACTAGCGGTTACGAGCAGTACTTC,CASSLTTSGYEQYF
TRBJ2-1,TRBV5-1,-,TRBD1,TGCGCCAGCAGCTCTGGACAGGGCGGAGACAATGAGCAGTTCTTC,CASSSGQGGDNEQFF
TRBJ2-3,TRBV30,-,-,TGTGCCTTTCTCCTCCGGGCGGGAGATACGCAGTATTTT,CAFLLRAGDTQYF
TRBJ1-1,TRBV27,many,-,TGTGCCAGCAGTTCCTTCATCCTGACCCGACGGGAGAACACTGAAGCTTTCTTT,CASSSFILTRRENTEAFF
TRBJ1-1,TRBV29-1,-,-,TGCAGCGTTGTGCCCATGAACACTGAAGCTTTCTTT,CSVVPMNTEAFF
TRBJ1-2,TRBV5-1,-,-,TGCGCCAGCAGCTTTACACCTGGACGAGGGAGTGATTGCTACACCTTC,CASSFTPGRGSDCYTF
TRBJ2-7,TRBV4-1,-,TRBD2,TGCGCCAGCAGCCACCCCCCGGGAGGCGGTTCCTACGAGCAGTACTTC,CASSHPPGGGSYEQYF
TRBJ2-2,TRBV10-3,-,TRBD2,TGTGCCATCAGTGAGGAGCGGGGGGGCGCCGGGGAGCTGTTTTTT,CAISEERGGAGELFF
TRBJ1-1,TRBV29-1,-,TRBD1,TGCAGCTTTACCATCGGGACAGGGACAACTGAAGCTTTCTTT,CSFTIGTGTTEAFF
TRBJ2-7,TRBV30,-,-,TGTGCCTGGAGCCTGGGGGGAACTTGGGTGAGAGAGCAGTACTTC,CAWSLGGTWVREQYF
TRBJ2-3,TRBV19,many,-,TGTGCCAGTAGTATAAGAGAAATGACGCAGTATTTT,CASSIREMTQYF
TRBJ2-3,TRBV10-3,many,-,TGTGCCATCAGTGAGTCAGGGTTCGGCAGCCTCACAGATACGCAGTATTTT,CAISESGFGSLTDTQYF